Listed below are T cell receptor beta chains from one sample, sequenced in a study of blood T cells in healthy people across ages. TCRdb ran MiXCR on the 5' RACE reads and lists one entry per CDR3 protein. The sample lists about a million distinct CDR3 sequences; just over 50% were seen once. The sequencing sample was made of blood. The source of these receptors is a woman aged 60-70 years in good health. Each CDR3 is given with its conserved first and last residue. The D gene is left open where the match is weak. The listing skips clone size in some rows; elsewhere it reads once, few, many or a size class.

V: TRBV12-3/TRBV12-4; J: TRBJ1-5; size: -; D: TRBD1; CDR3: CASSPGTGPQPQHF; DNA: TGTGCCAGCAGTCCCGGGACAGGGCCTCAGCCCCAGCATTTT
V: TRBV5-1; J: TRBJ1-4; size: -; D: -; CDR3: CASSIMGAANEKLFF; DNA: TGCGCCAGCAGCATCATGGGGGCGGCTAATGAAAAACTGTTTTTT
V: TRBV7-2; J: TRBJ2-1; size: -; D: -; CDR3: CASSLSHGYNEQFF; DNA: TGTGCCAGCAGCTTATCCCACGGCTACAATGAGCAGTTCTTC
V: TRBV13; J: TRBJ1-6; size: -; D: -; CDR3: CASKRTTYNSPLHF; DNA: TGTGCCAGCAAGCGGACAACCTATAATTCACCCCTCCACTTT
V: TRBV4-1; J: TRBJ2-1; size: few; D: TRBD1; CDR3: CASSQDGQGVDRRFF; DNA: TGCGCCAGCAGCCAAGATGGGCAGGGGGTTGATCGGCGGTTCTTC
V: TRBV7-2; J: TRBJ2-7; size: few; D: -; CDR3: CASSSSKLVSYEQYF; DNA: TGTGCCAGCAGCTCGTCAAAACTTGTTTCCTACGAGCAGTACTTC
V: TRBV20-1; J: TRBJ2-5; size: -; D: -; CDR3: CSARVGEETQYF; DNA: TGCAGTGCTAGGGTGGGGGAAGAGACCCAGTACTTC
V: TRBV27; J: TRBJ2-4; size: -; D: -; CDR3: CASSFAGYKNIQYF; DNA: TGTGCCAGCAGTTTCGCCGGATACAAAAACATTCAGTACTTC
V: TRBV18; J: TRBJ1-2; size: -; D: -; CDR3: CASSAQVEGGGYTF; DNA: TGTGCCAGCTCAGCACAGGTGGAGGGCGGTGGCTACACCTTC
V: TRBV3-1; J: TRBJ2-3; size: -; D: -; CDR3: CASSRTSGMGTDTQYF; DNA: TGTGCCAGCAGCCGGACGTCGGGAATGGGCACAGATACGCAGTATTTT
V: TRBV27; J: TRBJ2-6; size: -; D: -; CDR3: CASSRGPRSGANVLTF; DNA: TGTGCCAGCTCCCGAGGGCCCCGCTCTGGGGCCAACGTCCTGACTTTC
V: TRBV18; J: TRBJ2-5; size: few; D: -; CDR3: CASSPPGAETQYF; DNA: TGTGCCAGCTCACCACCGGGCGCGGAGACCCAGTACTTC
V: TRBV28; J: TRBJ2-7; size: -; D: TRBD2; CDR3: CASSQPGGEVPYEQYF; DNA: TGTGCCAGCAGTCAGCCTGGGGGGGAGGTCCCCTACGAGCAGTACTTC
V: TRBV5-1; J: TRBJ2-1; size: few; D: TRBD2; CDR3: CASSYLAGGPGSRNEQFF; DNA: TGCGCCAGCAGCTACCTAGCGGGAGGGCCGGGATCAAGGAATGAGCAGTTCTTC
V: TRBV20-1; J: TRBJ2-1; size: -; D: -; CDR3: CSAYHGSSYNEQFF; DNA: TGCAGTGCTTACCACGGCAGCTCCTACAATGAGCAGTTCTTC
V: TRBV28; J: TRBJ1-2; size: -; D: -; CDR3: CASSSNLSGYTF; DNA: TGTGCCAGCAGTTCAAATTTGTCTGGCTACACCTTC
V: TRBV5-5; J: TRBJ2-7; size: -; D: TRBD2; CDR3: CASSQNRLAGVPYEQYF; DNA: TGTGCCAGCAGCCAAAATAGACTAGCGGGAGTTCCCTACGAGCAGTACTTC
V: TRBV20-1; J: TRBJ2-3; size: few; D: -; CDR3: CSARDSGVDTQYF; DNA: TGCAGTGCTAGAGATTCAGGGGTGGATACGCAGTATTTT
V: TRBV28; J: TRBJ2-5; size: few; D: -; CDR3: CASSLVGGALETQYF; DNA: TGTGCCAGCAGTTTGGTCGGCGGAGCATTAGAGACCCAGTACTTC
V: TRBV29-1; J: TRBJ2-7; size: -; D: TRBD1; CDR3: CSVTAWDSSYEQYF; DNA: TGCAGCGTTACAGCGTGGGACAGCTCCTACGAGCAGTACTTC
V: TRBV4-2; J: TRBJ2-7; size: few; D: -; CDR3: CASSATHSYEQYF; DNA: TGTGCCAGCAGCGCGACTCACTCCTACGAGCAGTACTTC
V: TRBV27; J: TRBJ2-7; size: -; D: -; CDR3: CASSLQKGNPYEQYF; DNA: TGTGCCAGCAGTTTACAGAAGGGCAATCCCTACGAGCAGTACTTC
V: TRBV27; J: TRBJ2-1; size: -; D: TRBD2; CDR3: CASSLSLSGGNNEQFF; DNA: TGTGCCAGCAGTTTATCCCTTAGCGGGGGGAACAATGAGCAGTTCTTC
V: TRBV10-1; J: TRBJ2-3; size: -; D: -; CDR3: CASSSQTSTDTQYF; DNA: TGCGCCAGCAGTTCCCAGACTAGCACAGATACGCAGTATTTT
V: TRBV7-9; J: TRBJ2-7; size: -; D: -; CDR3: CASSVLTDYEQYF; DNA: TGTGCCAGCAGCGTCCTGACAGACTACGAGCAGTACTTC
V: TRBV12-3/TRBV12-4; J: TRBJ2-7; size: -; D: -; CDR3: CASSRAGKGDSYEQYF; DNA: TGTGCCAGCAGTCGGGCCGGGAAGGGGGACTCCTACGAGCAGTACTTC
V: TRBV27; J: TRBJ2-3; size: -; D: -; CDR3: CASSFFSADTQYF; DNA: TGTGCCAGCAGTTTTTTTAGTGCAGATACGCAGTATTTT
V: TRBV7-9; J: TRBJ2-1; size: -; D: TRBD2; CDR3: CASSLAFSRDSGNEQFF; DNA: TGTGCCAGCAGCTTAGCTTTTTCACGAGATAGCGGGAATGAGCAGTTCTTC
V: TRBV19; J: TRBJ2-7; size: -; D: -; CDR3: CASSPFFSGYSYEQYF; DNA: TGTGCCAGTAGCCCTTTCTTTAGCGGATACTCCTACGAGCAGTACTTC
V: TRBV7-2; J: TRBJ2-5; size: few; D: -; CDR3: CASSLRKGPDFGETQYF; DNA: TGTGCCAGCAGCTTAAGGAAGGGACCTGATTTTGGAGAGACCCAGTACTTC
V: TRBV29-1; J: TRBJ2-7; size: many; D: -; CDR3: CSVGRGDGEQYF; DNA: TGCAGCGTTGGCAGAGGGGACGGCGAGCAGTACTTC
V: TRBV28; J: TRBJ2-5; size: few; D: -; CDR3: CASSSGPRETQYF; DNA: TGTGCCAGCAGTTCCGGCCCAAGGGAGACCCAGTACTTC
V: TRBV29-1; J: TRBJ2-5; size: -; D: TRBD2; CDR3: CSVSTSPQETQYF; DNA: TGCAGCGTTTCGACTAGCCCCCAGGAGACCCAGTACTTC
V: TRBV20-1; J: TRBJ2-1; size: -; D: -; CDR3: CSARDASVVYNEQFF; DNA: TGCAGTGCTAGAGACGCCAGCGTCGTTTACAATGAGCAGTTCTTC
V: TRBV28; J: TRBJ2-1; size: -; D: TRBD2; CDR3: CASSLIGTIGTYNEQFF; DNA: TGTGCCAGCAGTTTAATTGGGACTATCGGGACCTACAATGAGCAGTTCTTC
V: TRBV18; J: TRBJ2-2; size: -; D: -; CDR3: CASSSTGLNTGELFF; DNA: TGTGCCAGCTCATCTACCGGACTCAACACCGGGGAGCTGTTTTTT
V: TRBV29-1; J: TRBJ2-1; size: -; D: TRBD2; CDR3: CSVVFWGTSGGYNEQFF; DNA: TGCAGCGTTGTCTTTTGGGGAACTAGCGGCGGCTACAATGAGCAGTTCTTC
V: TRBV6-2/TRBV6-3; J: TRBJ2-3; size: -; D: -; CDR3: CASMLDSSTDTQYF; DNA: TGTGCCAGCATGTTGGACTCTAGCACAGATACGCAGTATTTT
V: TRBV14; J: TRBJ1-6; size: -; D: -; CDR3: CASSREGRSSYNSPLHF; DNA: TGTGCCAGCAGCCGAGAGGGACGGAGCTCCTATAATTCACCCCTCCACTTT
V: TRBV6-2/TRBV6-3; J: TRBJ2-7; size: few; D: TRBD2; CDR3: CASSYAAGVFYEQYF; DNA: TGTGCCAGCAGTTACGCGGCGGGAGTATTTTACGAGCAGTACTTC
V: TRBV7-9; J: TRBJ2-7; size: few; D: TRBD2; CDR3: CASSERQTSGRSEQYF; DNA: TGTGCCAGCAGCGAGAGACAAACTAGCGGGAGAAGCGAGCAGTACTTC
V: TRBV6-6; J: TRBJ2-1; size: -; D: -; CDR3: CASGSIRDEQFF; DNA: TGTGCCAGCGGGTCAATCCGGGATGAGCAGTTCTTC
V: TRBV15; J: TRBJ1-5; size: few; D: -; CDR3: CATSGQYSNQPQHF; DNA: TGTGCCACCAGCGGCCAGTATAGCAATCAGCCCCAGCATTTT
V: TRBV18; J: TRBJ2-1; size: -; D: -; CDR3: CASSLVRDSQNNEQFF; DNA: TGTGCCAGCTCACTTGTCCGGGACTCCCAAAACAATGAGCAGTTCTTC
V: TRBV6-2/TRBV6-3; J: TRBJ2-1; size: few; D: TRBD2; CDR3: CASSPLGLAGDNEQFF; DNA: TGTGCCAGCAGTCCCCTGGGACTAGCGGGAGACAATGAGCAGTTCTTC
V: TRBV4-3; J: TRBJ2-7; size: few; D: -; CDR3: CASSQERSTSYEQYF; DNA: TGCGCCAGCAGCCAAGAACGATCCACCTCCTACGAGCAGTACTTC
V: TRBV18; J: TRBJ2-7; size: -; D: -; CDR3: CASSQLDRTSYEQYF; DNA: TGTGCCAGCTCACAGCTTGACAGGACCTCCTACGAGCAGTACTTC
V: TRBV12-3/TRBV12-4; J: TRBJ2-7; size: -; D: TRBD2; CDR3: CASRTLAGSYEQYF; DNA: TGTGCCAGCAGGACACTAGCGGGGAGCTACGAGCAGTACTTC
V: TRBV20-1; J: TRBJ1-5; size: -; D: TRBD1; CDR3: CSARSWTGLPYSNQPQHF; DNA: TGCAGTGCTAGGTCCTGGACAGGGCTTCCTTATAGCAATCAGCCCCAGCATTTT
V: TRBV25-1; J: TRBJ1-5; size: -; D: -; CDR3: CASSVTGNQPQHF; DNA: TGTGCCAGCAGTGTAACCGGCAATCAGCCCCAGCATTTT
V: TRBV20-1; J: TRBJ2-7; size: few; D: TRBD2; CDR3: CSARDPTGTSGTYYEQYF; DNA: TGCAGTGCTAGAGATCCTACCGGGACTAGCGGTACTTACTACGAGCAGTACTTC
V: TRBV20-1; J: TRBJ1-1; size: -; D: -; CDR3: CSARLRASGEKAFF; DNA: TGCAGTGCTAGACTCCGTGCTTCGGGAGAGAAAGCTTTCTTT
V: TRBV20-1; J: TRBJ2-3; size: many; D: TRBD2; CDR3: CSALTSGSSSDTQYF; DNA: TGCAGTGCTTTGACTAGCGGGAGTTCGTCAGATACGCAGTATTTT
V: TRBV12-3/TRBV12-4; J: TRBJ2-7; size: once; D: -; CDR3: CASSVTGGVYEQYF; DNA: TGTGCCAGCAGTGTGACAGGTGGGGTATACGAGCAGTACTTC